The sequence of this TCR beta chain was determined in a study of spatial heterogeneity in lung cancer. Overall study context: Sequencing consistently turned up more beta-chain sequences than alpha-chain sequences. As counted in raw reads, each unique TCR and UMI combination appeared more than ten times on average.

A unique molecular identifier was carried by every single TCR cDNA molecule. TCRdb used MiXCR to reprocess the 5' RACE reads, holding one entry per CDR3 protein. The table lists approximately 12,000 distinct CDR3 sequences, approximately 6.2% of them singletons. V lost 5 bases and J lost 1; bases outside the gene matches: 10. The CDR3 spans 16 residues. Germline CDR1 and CDR2: SGHTA and FQGNSA. This clonotype counts as medium-sized. This beta chain appears as a stray read in a library generated for alpha chains; its size is not informative. Sample time point: sample taken at primary tumor resection. Tumor, nontumor lung or frozen PBMC supplied whole RNA, sequenced without sorting. The 60 to 80 donors had untreated early-stage non-small cell lung cancer.

The sample in question was normal lung tissue next to the tumor, obtained at surgery. The rearrangement links TRBV7-2 to TRBJ1-2; 7 bases line up with TRBD1. This TCR came from a male donor with early-stage non-small cell lung cancer. This CDR3 reads CASSPQTGPSNYGYTF. The CDR3 DNA reads TGTGCCAGCAGCCCTCAGACAGGGCCCAGTAACTATGGCTACACCTTC.